This T cell receptor beta chain was recovered during a study of cytomegalovirus exposure and HLA in healthy donors. On the study more broadly: An early data release held around 80 million unique TCRs from HLA-typed donors.

CDR3 size: 14 residues. Germline CDR1 and CDR2: SNHLY and FYNNEI. V was clipped by 11 bases and J by 1 base; unmatched bases: 1. PCR primers comprised 60 Vbeta and 13 Jbeta primers. Repertoires were generated with immunoSEQ multiplex PCR, while TCRdb's copy carries only in-frame clones and drops some. Its clone listing holds tens of thousands of clones. Study-level results: In vitro testing confirmed three CMV-associated chains as specific for CMV antigens. The study flagged roughly 160 TCR beta chains as cytomegalovirus-associated.

Concerning this clone: Its target is not known.

This sequence originates from a woman in her 30s in good health and CMV-seronegative. The material sequenced was PBMCs. The chain recombines TRBV2 with TRBJ2-6; 11 bases are a match to TRBD1. CDR3 in amino acids: CAGDRGSGANVLTF. The CDR3 nucleotides are TGTGCCGGGGACAGGGGGTCTGGGGCCAACGTCCTGACTTTC. Based on the CDR3 plus reference TRBV2 and TRBJ2-6, the full variable domain is EPEVTQTPSHQVTQMGQEVILRCVPISNHLYFYWYRQILGQKVEFLVSFYNNEISEKSEIFDDQFSVERPDGSNFTLKIRSTKLEDSAMYFCAGDRGSGANVLTFGAGSRLTVL.